The next 32 T cell receptor beta chains were all read from a single sample in a study of blood T cell repertoires in COVID-19. Repertoires were generated with immunoSEQ multiplex PCR, while TCRdb's copy carries only in-frame clones and drops some. The sample consists of roughly 120,000 clones, 90% of them appearing once. Sequenced sample: peripheral blood. Receptors were obtained from a man aged 55 to 70 with COVID-19, enrolled during active disease.

The V and J genes are TRBV13 and TRBJ2-1; 10 nucleotides match TRBD2. V was pared by 8 bases and J by 0 bases, with 1 base of the junction left unmatched. The germline V gene encodes CDR1 PRHDT and CDR2 FYEKMQ (reference sequence). The CDR3 is 14 residues long. The CDR3 DNA is TGTGCCAGCGTAGCGGGAGGCTCCTACAATGAGCAGTTCTTC. It encodes CASVAGGSYNEQFF.

This clone was observed a single time. This chain uses TRBV11-3 with TRBJ2-7; 9 nucleotides align to TRBD1. The V segment lost 0 bases and the J segment 3 bases; nucleotides outside the gene matches: 9. The CDR3 contains 17 residues. The germline V gene has CDR1 SGHNT and CDR2 YENEEA. The DNA for the CDR3 is TGTGCCAGCAGCTTAGATCAGGGAGGGACAGGGAACTACGAGCAGTACTTC. This translates into CASSLDQGGTGNYEQYF.

The CDR3 sequence is CATSGYTGGLTNYGYTF. DNA for the CDR3: TGTGCCACCAGTGGCTATACAGGGGGCCTAACTAACTATGGCTACACCTTC. The chain combines TRBV24-1 with TRBJ1-2, with 9 bases that match TRBD1. The CDR3 is 17 residues long. After removal of 5 bases from V and 0 bases from J, the junction contained 9 bases not matched to a gene. Germline values: CDR1 KGHDR, CDR2 SFDVKD.

Written as DNA, the CDR3 is TGTGCCATCAGTGAGTCGAGACAGATAGAGACCCAGTACTTC. As protein: CAISESRQIETQYF. The chain couples TRBV10-3 to TRBJ2-5, with D tentatively TRBD1 (5 bases). CDR3 size: 14 residues. Between the trimmed V and J ends, which lost 0 bases and 4 bases, there was a span of 9 bases. In germline, CDR1 is ENHRY, CDR2 SYGVKD.

The gene calls are TRBV5-6 and TRBJ2-7; D possibly corresponds to TRBD1 (5 bases). Germline V CDR1 and CDR2: SGHDT, YYEEEE. Trimming left V 1 base short and J 1 base short, with 9 bases between. The CDR3 is 14 residues long. The CDR3 protein is CASSLTRVSYEQYF. As DNA, the CDR3 is TGTGCCAGCAGCTTGACCAGGGTATCCTACGAGCAGTACTTC.

V gene TRBV4-1 combines with J gene TRBJ1-1; possible D gene TRBD1, 6 bases. The length of the CDR3 is 13 residues. V was cut by 9 bases and J by 6 bases, with 17 bases left in between. From germline, CDR1 is MGHRA and CDR2 YSYEKL. CDR3 nucleotide sequence: TGCGCCAGTTCCAAGGGGGTGCTTTCTGAAGCTTTCTTT. It yields the protein CASSKGVLSEAFF.

The chain employs TRBV11-2 and TRBJ1-6; 7 bases line up with TRBD1. The germline CDR1 and CDR2 sequences are SGHAT and FQNNGV. This CDR3 is 16 amino acids long. Trimming removed 5 bases from V and 5 bases from J; junction bases left unmatched: 9. The CDR3 here is CASSPRTGADNSPLHF. The CDR3 nucleotides read TGTGCCAGCAGCCCAAGGACAGGAGCGGATAATTCACCCCTCCACTTT.

The table lists this clone with a few counts. The rearrangement joins TRBV27 to TRBJ1-4, with D uncertain. CDR1 and CDR2 (germline): MNHEY, SMNVEV (reference sequence). This CDR3 is built from 14 residues. V lost 3 bases and J 7 bases, leaving 12 bases between the germline ends. Written as DNA, the CDR3 is TGTGCCAGCAGTTTGTCGCGGATAGGTGAAAAACTGTTTTTT. This encodes CASSLSRIGEKLFF.

The V gene is TRBV27, the J gene TRBJ2-1, with 11 nucleotides matching TRBD2. The CDR3 consists of 14 residues. Germline CDR1 MNHEY, CDR2 SMNVEV (reference sequence). With 6 bases clipped from V and 8 bases from J, the junction kept 6 bases outside the gene matches. CDR3 nucleotide sequence: TGTGCCAGCAGAAGACTAGCGGGAAATGATGAGCAGTTCTTC. This translates into CASRRLAGNDEQFF.

The chain joins TRBV5-1 to TRBJ1-1; 9 bases line up with TRBD1. The CDR3 runs 15 residues. V lost 4 bases, J lost 3 bases, and 7 bases stayed unmatched. CDR1 SGHRS and CDR2 YFSETQ come from the germline V gene. In nucleotides, the CDR3 is TGCGCCAGCAGCCGGGGGGACAGGGCCTACACTGAAGCTTTCTTT. Its protein product is CASSRGDRAYTEAFF.

The CDR3 loop is CASSLAQGYNEQFF. For the CDR3, the DNA is TGTGCCAGCAGTTTAGCGCAGGGGTACAATGAGCAGTTCTTC. V usage is TRBV28 and J usage is TRBJ2-1; the D gene is possibly TRBD1 (6 bases). The V gene's germline CDR1 is MDHEN and CDR2 SYDVKM. The CDR3 sequence is 14 residues long. Trimming shortened V by 2 bases and J by 4 bases, and 9 bases separated the two germline ends.

J is TRBJ1-2 and V is TRBV6-5, with 8 positions matching TRBD1. The ends lost 6 bases at V and 4 bases at J; junction bases unmatched: 7. Per germline, CDR1 MNHEY and CDR2 SVGAGI. This CDR3 comprises 14 residues. The CDR3 DNA sequence: TGTGCCAGCAGGAAAACAGGGGGTGGCTATGGCTACACCTTC. Its translation: CASRKTGGGYGYTF.

V and J are TRBV3-1 (or the pseudogene TRBV3-2) and TRBJ2-2, with unresolved D. The V gene's germline CDR1 is LGHDT and CDR2 YNNKEL (reference sequence). This CDR3 contains 14 residues. V was clipped by 0 bases and J by 3 bases, with 5 bases between them. The CDR3 DNA reads TGTGCCAGCAGCCAAGAGGCATACACCGGGGAGCTGTTTTTT. It is translated as CASSQEAYTGELFF.

V is TRBV5-5 and J is TRBJ1-2; tentatively, D is TRBD1 (5 bases). CDR3 length: 14 amino acids. Germline CDR1 is SGHKS and CDR2 is YYEKEE (reference sequence). V lost 0 bases to trimming and J lost 3 bases, with 9 bases between them. The CDR3 nucleotides read TGTGCCAGCAGCTTGGAGGGGTTGCACTATGGCTACACCTTC. This codes for CASSLEGLHYGYTF.

This clone was seen a few times. The V and J genes are TRBV18 and TRBJ2-1, with D tentatively TRBD2 (5 bases). Deletions cut 2 bases from V and 4 bases from J, with 12 bases between. Germline lookup yields CDR1 KGHSH and CDR2 LQKENI. The CDR3 consists of 15 residues. The CDR3 DNA reads TGTGCCAGCTCACCAGCCGGTAGGGAGTACAATGAGCAGTTCTTC. It codes for CASSPAGREYNEQFF.

This rearrangement joins TRBV10-3 to TRBJ2-7; D perhaps matches TRBD2 (6 bases). Trimming removed 3 bases from V and 0 bases from J, with 9 bases in between. This CDR3 comprises 14 residues. The germline V gene has CDR1 ENHRY and CDR2 SYGVKD. The CDR3, as DNA: TGTGCCATCAGTGAATTCGGGGGCTCCTACGAGCAGTACTTC. It encodes CAISEFGGSYEQYF.

The CDR3 sequence: CASSPRAFSGNTIYF. The CDR3 bases are TGTGCCAGCAGCCCTAGAGCCTTCTCTGGAAACACCATATATTTT. This chain connects TRBV3-1 (or the pseudogene TRBV3-2) to TRBJ1-3; D unresolved. There are 15 residues in the CDR3. Germline V CDR1 and CDR2: LGHDT, YNNKEL (reference sequence). Trimming took 4 bases from V and 0 from J, leaving 10 bases between them.

The chain carries TRBV5-8 and TRBJ2-5, with a tentative D call TRBD2 (6 bases). In germline, CDR1 is SGHTS, CDR2 YDEGEE. With 7 bases removed from V and 4 bases from J, the gap between germline ends came to 17 bases. The CDR3 spans 14 residues. The CDR3 here is CASEETPGGETQYF. The CDR3, as DNA: TGTGCCAGCGAGGAGACACCCGGGGGAGAGACCCAGTACTTC.

The chain joins TRBV2 to TRBJ1-3; the match to TRBD1 covers 7 bases. The ends lost 6 bases at V and 4 bases at J; junction bases unmatched: 9. This CDR3 is built from 15 residues. In germline, CDR1 is SNHLY, CDR2 FYNNEI. CDR3 residues: CASSGRTGFGNTIYF. The CDR3 nucleotides are TGTGCCAGCAGCGGCCGGACAGGATTCGGAAACACCATATATTTT.

This clone was picked up one time. The chain has TRBV7-9 and TRBJ2-1; TRBD2 aligns across 12 bases. Trimming removed 5 bases from V and 5 bases from J; junction bases left unmatched: 1. This CDR3 has 14 amino acids. The germline V gene encodes CDR1 SEHNR and CDR2 FQNEAQ (reference sequence). CDR3 in DNA: TGTGCCAGCAGCCGACTAGCGGGAGACAATGAGCAGTTCTTC. It yields the protein CASSRLAGDNEQFF.

J is TRBJ1-2 and V is TRBV7-6; 9 bases are shared with TRBD1. CDR3 length: 15 amino acids. V was pared by 3 bases and J by 2 bases, with 4 bases of the junction left unmatched. CDR1 is SGHVS and CDR2 is FNYEAQ in the germline V gene. The CDR3 DNA reads as TGTGCCAGCAGCTTGGGGACAGGGATAAACTATGGCTACACCTTC. Translated, it gives CASSLGTGINYGYTF.

The V gene is TRBV7-3, the J gene TRBJ2-3; 8 nucleotides match TRBD2. The CDR3 runs 17 residues. From germline, CDR1 is SGHTA and CDR2 FQGTGA. J lost 1 base, V lost 5 bases, and 11 bases had no gene match. CDR3 DNA sequence: TGTGCCAGCAGCCCCGGGGGTAGCGGGAAAGGCACAGATACGCAGTATTTT. Amino acid sequence: CASSPGGSGKGTDTQYF.

The CDR3 DNA is TGTGCCACCTCCAAAAGGAGCTACAATGAGCAGTTCTTC. Protein sequence: CATSKRSYNEQFF. The chain is built from TRBV24-1 and TRBJ2-1; D gene unclear. The V end was cut by 9 bases, the J end by 3 bases, with 11 bases between. Per the germline V gene, CDR1 is KGHDR and CDR2 is SFDVKD. There are 13 residues in the CDR3.

The chain has TRBV5-1 and TRBJ2-7; D is unclear. Germline V CDR1 and CDR2: SGHRS, YFSETQ. The germline V and J ends were trimmed by 4 bases and 2 bases, with 13 bases remaining between them. The CDR3 loop spans 14 amino acids. CDR3 in DNA: TGCGCCAGCAGCCTAGACCGAAGAACCTACGAGCAGTACTTC. It translates to CASSLDRRTYEQYF.

The gene calls are TRBV24-1 and TRBJ1-5; TRBD1 aligns across 11 bases. The CDR3 runs to 17 residues. Trimming at V came to 3 bases and at J to 3 bases, leaving 6 bases not matched to a gene. CDR1 KGHDR and CDR2 SFDVKD come from the germline V gene. The CDR3 region has the DNA TGTGCCACCAGTGATACGGGACAGGGGGAATCCAATCAGCCCCAGCATTTT. Translated: CATSDTGQGESNQPQHF.

The genes are TRBV19 and TRBJ1-1, with D perhaps matching TRBD1 (5 bases). CDR3 length: 15 amino acids. Trimming cost V 7 bases and J 5 bases, with 20 bases left between them. Looked up from germline, CDR1 is LNHDA and CDR2 is SQIVND (reference sequence). This CDR3 reads CASTDARSGGTEAFF. CDR3 bases: TGTGCCAGTACCGATGCCCGATCGGGGGGTACTGAAGCTTTCTTT.

V is TRBV18 and J is TRBJ2-4; D is perhaps TRBD1 (6 bases). Germline V gene data show CDR1 as KGHSH and CDR2 as LQKENI. The CDR3 sequence is 14 residues long. The germline V and J ends were trimmed by 3 bases and 8 bases, with 14 bases remaining between them. The CDR3 reads CASSPLSRGDIQYF. As DNA, the CDR3 is TGTGCCAGCTCACCGCTGTCCAGGGGAGACATTCAGTACTTC.

The V and J genes are TRBV5-4 and TRBJ2-3; tentative D call: TRBD1 (6 bases). Trimming removed 1 base from V and 6 bases from J, with 15 bases in between. Per the germline V gene, CDR1 is SGHNT and CDR2 is YYREEE (reference sequence). This CDR3 contains 15 residues. The CDR3 DNA reads TGTGCCAGCAGCTTGCGGGACATTTTTCCTGATACGCAGTATTTT. It specifies CASSLRDIFPDTQYF.

This clone was seen only a few times. The CDR3 spells CASSVEEGGNTGELFF. The CDR3 coding sequence is TGTGCCAGCAGCGTAGAAGAAGGAGGGAACACCGGGGAGCTGTTTTTT. J is TRBJ2-2 and V is TRBV9; weak D call: TRBD2 (5 bases). The CDR3 is made up of 16 amino acids. V was cut by 0 bases and J by 1 base, with 10 bases left in between. CDR1 and CDR2 (germline): SGDLS, YYNGEE.

In DNA form, the CDR3 reads TGCGCCAGCAGCCCAAGACTAGCGGACCAGGGGACCCAGTACTTC. Translation gives CASSPRLADQGTQYF. This chain connects TRBV4-3 to TRBJ2-5, with 9 bases that match TRBD2. The J segment lost 7 bases and the V segment lost 4 bases, leaving 10 bases of the junction unmatched. The V gene's germline CDR1 is LGHNA and CDR2 YSLEER. The CDR3 loop spans 15 amino acids.

This chain links TRBV11-2 with TRBJ1-4; TRBD1 matches at 8 bases. The CDR3 is 14 residues long. After removal of 7 bases from V and 11 bases from J, the junction contained 12 bases not matched to a gene. The germline gives CDR1 SGHAT, CDR2 FQNNGV. CDR3 nucleotide sequence: TGTGCCAGCACCCTGGACAGGGAGGTCCGGAAACTGTTTTTT. The encoded protein is CASTLDREVRKLFF.

The chain couples TRBV7-6 to TRBJ2-1, with TRBD2 matching 8 bases. V gave up 3 bases and J gave up 6 bases; unmatched junction bases: 7. Germline CDR1 reads SGHVS; CDR2 reads FNYEAQ. The CDR3 extends over 15 amino acids. CDR3 in DNA: TGTGCCAGCAGCTTTAAGCTAGCGGGTAGCAATGAGCAGTTCTTC. Residues: CASSFKLAGSNEQFF.